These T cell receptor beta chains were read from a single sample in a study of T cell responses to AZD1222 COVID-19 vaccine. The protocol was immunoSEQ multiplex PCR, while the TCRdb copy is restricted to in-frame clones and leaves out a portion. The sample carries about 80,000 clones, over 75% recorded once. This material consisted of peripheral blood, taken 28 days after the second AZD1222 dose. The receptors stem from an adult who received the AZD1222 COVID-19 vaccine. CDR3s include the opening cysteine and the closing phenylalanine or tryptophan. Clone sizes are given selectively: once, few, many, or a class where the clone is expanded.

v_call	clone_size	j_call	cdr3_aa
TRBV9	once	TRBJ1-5	CASSVGPGSNQPQHF
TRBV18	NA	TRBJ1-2	CASSPPAENYGYTF
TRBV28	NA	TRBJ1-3	CASNEPGQGSGNTIYF
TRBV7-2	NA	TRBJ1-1	CASSFREDTEAFF
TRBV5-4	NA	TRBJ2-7	CASSSTTPTYEQYF
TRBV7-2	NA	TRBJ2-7	CASGYEQYF
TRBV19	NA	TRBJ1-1	CASSISLNTEAFF
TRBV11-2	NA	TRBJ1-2	CASSAVRTGANGYTF
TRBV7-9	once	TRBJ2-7	CASSLGGQSGEQYF
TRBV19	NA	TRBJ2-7	CASSKLGYYEQYF
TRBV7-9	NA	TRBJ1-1	CASSLWQGEAFF
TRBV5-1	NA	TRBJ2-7	CASSYGGTGAYEQYF